The rows below give T cell receptor beta chains drawn from one sample of a study of stem cell transplantation in POMP-related autoinflammatory disease. TCRdb's copy holds only in-frame clones and misses some; the assay was immunoSEQ multiplex PCR. The data hold approximately 65,000 clones, with more than 75% observed a single time. Sequencing was performed on CD4+ T cells from PBMCs, taken after stem cell transplantation. The source of these receptors is a human patient with POMP-related autoinflammation and immune dysregulation (PRAID). Some T cells may be supplied by the graft donor. Both conserved end residues are part of each CDR3. Fields, in order: clone size, J gene, V gene, D gene, CDR3 protein, CDR3 DNA. The D gene is left open where the match is weak. Rows give clone size only sometimes, using once, few, many, or a class for an expanded clone.

size: few; J: TRBJ1-1; V: TRBV2; D: -; CDR3: CASSELSVSTEAFF; DNA: TGTGCCAGCAGTGAACTATCTGTAAGCACTGAAGCTTTCTTT
size: -; J: TRBJ2-3; V: TRBV11-2; D: -; CDR3: CASSFWSFTDTQYF; DNA: TGTGCCAGCAGCTTCTGGTCCTTCACAGATACGCAGTATTTT
size: -; J: TRBJ2-3; V: TRBV28; D: TRBD2; CDR3: CASSLGAGAADTQYF; DNA: TGTGCCAGCAGCCTCGGGGCGGGAGCTGCAGATACGCAGTATTTT
size: -; J: TRBJ1-3; V: TRBV19; D: -; CDR3: CATDGTVGGNTIYF; DNA: TGTGCCACCGACGGGACGGTGGGAGGAAACACCATATATTTT
size: -; J: TRBJ2-7; V: TRBV11-1; D: -; CDR3: CASSLLSGQAYEQYF; DNA: TGTGCCAGCAGCTTACTGTCCGGCCAAGCCTACGAGCAGTACTTC
size: -; J: TRBJ2-3; V: TRBV5-1; D: TRBD2; CDR3: CASSQRGTSIKSTQRTDTQYF; DNA: TGCGCCAGCAGCCAGCGCGGGACTAGTATTAAATCTACTCAGCGCACAGATACGCAGTATTTT
size: once; J: TRBJ2-1; V: TRBV24-1; D: TRBD2; CDR3: CATSDPRGSGTINEQFF; DNA: TGTGCCACCAGTGACCCTAGGGGCTCCGGGACTATCAATGAGCAGTTCTTC
size: -; J: TRBJ1-2; V: TRBV27; D: -; CDR3: CASSLLGQVDGYTF; DNA: TGTGCCAGCAGTTTATTGGGCCAGGTAGATGGCTACACCTTC
size: few; J: TRBJ1-5; V: TRBV6-1; D: TRBD1; CDR3: CASSEYRGGQPQHF; DNA: TGTGCCAGCAGTGAGTACAGGGGCGGGCAGCCCCAGCATTTT
size: few; J: TRBJ1-3; V: TRBV5-1; D: -; CDR3: CASSLAPQSSGNTIYF; DNA: TGCGCCAGCAGCTTGGCTCCTCAAAGCTCTGGAAACACCATATATTTT
size: -; J: TRBJ1-5; V: TRBV7-2; D: -; CDR3: CASSPRTASLNQPQHF; DNA: TGTGCCAGCAGCCCTCGGACAGCAAGTTTAAATCAGCCCCAGCATTTT
size: -; J: TRBJ1-3; V: TRBV18; D: -; CDR3: CASSPGGSGNTIYF; DNA: TGTGCCAGCTCACCAGGAGGGTCTGGAAACACCATATATTTT
size: -; J: TRBJ1-3; V: TRBV11-3; D: TRBD1; CDR3: CASSQSDRDGNTIYF; DNA: TGTGCCAGCAGCCAGTCGGACAGGGACGGAAACACCATATATTTT
size: -; J: TRBJ1-1; V: TRBV4-1; D: -; CDR3: CASSQYRGPNPLILNTEAFF; DNA: TGCGCCAGCAGCCAATATCGGGGGCCCAATCCCCTTATTTTGAACACTGAAGCTTTCTTT
size: -; J: TRBJ2-7; V: TRBV4-1; D: TRBD1; CDR3: CASSPDADRGTYEQYF; DNA: TGCGCCAGCAGCCCAGACGCGGACAGGGGGACCTACGAGCAGTACTTC
size: -; J: TRBJ2-1; V: TRBV24-1; D: -; CDR3: CATSDSTDRGNEQFF; DNA: TGTGCCACCAGTGATTCTACAGATCGAGGGAATGAGCAGTTCTTC
size: -; J: TRBJ2-2; V: TRBV24-1; D: -; CDR3: CATSDHRNRGELFF; DNA: TGTGCCACCAGTGACCACCGTAACCGCGGGGAGCTGTTTTTT
size: -; J: TRBJ2-1; V: TRBV7-9; D: TRBD2; CDR3: CASSRRTSGGVTDEQFF; DNA: TGTGCCAGCAGCCGAAGGACTAGCGGGGGGGTTACAGATGAGCAGTTCTTC
size: -; J: TRBJ1-3; V: TRBV19; D: -; CDR3: CASSPVYSGNTIYF; DNA: TGTGCCAGTAGCCCGGTGTACTCTGGAAACACCATATATTTT
size: -; J: TRBJ1-2; V: TRBV5-1; D: -; CDR3: CASSPTDANYGYTF; DNA: TGCGCCAGCAGCCCGACAGACGCTAACTATGGCTACACCTTC
size: -; J: TRBJ2-3; V: TRBV30; D: -; CDR3: CAWDLRTTRYTDTQYF; DNA: TGTGCCTGGGATTTAAGGACTACTCGGTACACAGATACGCAGTATTTT
size: -; J: TRBJ2-5; V: TRBV15; D: -; CDR3: CATSRARTLQETQYF; DNA: TGTGCCACCAGCAGAGCCCGAACCTTACAAGAGACCCAGTACTTC
size: -; J: TRBJ2-3; V: TRBV2; D: TRBD2; CDR3: CASSRLAGGTDTQYF; DNA: TGTGCCAGCAGTAGACTAGCGGGAGGTACAGATACGCAGTATTTT